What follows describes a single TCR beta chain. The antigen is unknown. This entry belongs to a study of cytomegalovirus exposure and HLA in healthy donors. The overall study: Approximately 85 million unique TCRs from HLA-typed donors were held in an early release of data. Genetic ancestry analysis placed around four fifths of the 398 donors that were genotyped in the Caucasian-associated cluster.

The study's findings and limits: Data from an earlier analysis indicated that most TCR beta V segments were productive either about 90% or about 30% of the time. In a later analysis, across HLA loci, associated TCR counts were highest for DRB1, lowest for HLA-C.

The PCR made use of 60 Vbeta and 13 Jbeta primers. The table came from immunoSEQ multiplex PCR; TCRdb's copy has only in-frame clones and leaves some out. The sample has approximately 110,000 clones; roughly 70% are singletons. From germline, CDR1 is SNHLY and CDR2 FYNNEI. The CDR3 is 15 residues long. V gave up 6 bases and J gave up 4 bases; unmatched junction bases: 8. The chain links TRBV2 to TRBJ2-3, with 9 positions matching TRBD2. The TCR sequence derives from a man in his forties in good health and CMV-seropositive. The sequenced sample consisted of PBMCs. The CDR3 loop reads CASRVLAGGADTQYF. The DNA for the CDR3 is TGTGCCAGCAGAGTACTAGCGGGTGGAGCAGATACGCAGTATTTT.